This entry describes one T cell receptor beta chain. Its target is unknown. This table comes from immunoSEQ multiplex PCR, and its TCRdb copy is limited to in-frame clones, with some not included. The repertoire holds around 70,000 clones, with more than 85% as singletons. This CDR3 is 15 amino acids long. CDR1 is MDHEN and CDR2 is SYDVKM in the germline V gene. Deletions cut 2 bases from V and 0 bases from J, with 7 bases between. This entry is derived from a study of brain T cells in children with intractable seizures. Study findings and constraints: Viral specificity was inferred only from CDR3 similarity; HCMV serostatus was unknown.

This clonotype was sampled from a boy younger than two with tuberous sclerosis and intractable seizures. This specimen consisted of peripheral blood, obtained at surgery. V usage is TRBV28 and J usage is TRBJ2-2; D gene unclear. The CDR3 spells CASSLLDSNTGELFF. The CDR3 region has the DNA TGTGCCAGCAGTTTACTAGACTCGAACACCGGGGAGCTGTTTTTT.